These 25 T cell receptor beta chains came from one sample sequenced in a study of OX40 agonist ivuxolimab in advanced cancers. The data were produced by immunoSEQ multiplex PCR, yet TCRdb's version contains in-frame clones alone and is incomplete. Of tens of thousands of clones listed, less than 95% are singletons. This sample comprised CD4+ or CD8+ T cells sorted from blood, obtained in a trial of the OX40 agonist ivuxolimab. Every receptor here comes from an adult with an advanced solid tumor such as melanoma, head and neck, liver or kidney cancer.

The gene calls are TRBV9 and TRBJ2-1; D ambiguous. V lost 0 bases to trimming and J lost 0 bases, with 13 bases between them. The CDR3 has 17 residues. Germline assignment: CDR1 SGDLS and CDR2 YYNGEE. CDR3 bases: TGTGCCAGCAGCGTAGGGTTACCGGGTGGCTCCTACAATGAGCAGTTCTTC. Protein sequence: CASSVGLPGGSYNEQFF. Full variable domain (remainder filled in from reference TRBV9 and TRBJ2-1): DSGVTQTPKHLITATGQRVTLRCSPRSGDLSVYWYQQSLDQGLQFLIQYYNGEERAKGNILERFSAQQFPDLHSELNLSSLELGDSALYFCASSVGLPGGSYNEQFFGPGTRLTVL.

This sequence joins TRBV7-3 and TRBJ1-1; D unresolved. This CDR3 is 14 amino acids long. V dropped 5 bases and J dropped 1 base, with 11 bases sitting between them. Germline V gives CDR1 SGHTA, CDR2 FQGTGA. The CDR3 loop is CASSPMTGNTEAFF. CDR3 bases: TGTGCCAGCAGCCCCATGACTGGGAACACTGAAGCTTTCTTT.

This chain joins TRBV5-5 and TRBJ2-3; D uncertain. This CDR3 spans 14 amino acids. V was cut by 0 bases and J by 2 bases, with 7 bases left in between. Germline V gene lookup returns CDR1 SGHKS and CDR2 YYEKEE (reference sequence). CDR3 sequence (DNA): TGTGCCAGCAGCTTGGACGGGTTCACAGATACGCAGTATTTT. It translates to CASSLDGFTDTQYF.

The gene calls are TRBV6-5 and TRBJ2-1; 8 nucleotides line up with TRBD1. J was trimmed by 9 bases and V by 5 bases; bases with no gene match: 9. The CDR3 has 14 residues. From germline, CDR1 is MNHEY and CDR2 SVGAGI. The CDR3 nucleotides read TGTGCCAGCAGTCAGGGACAGGCTAGAGGTGAGCAGTTCTTC. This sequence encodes CASSQGQARGEQFF.

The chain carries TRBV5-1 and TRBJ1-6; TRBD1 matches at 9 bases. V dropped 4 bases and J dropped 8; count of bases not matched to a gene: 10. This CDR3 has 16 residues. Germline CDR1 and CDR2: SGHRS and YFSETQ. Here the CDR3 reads CASSHEGQGSYSPLHF. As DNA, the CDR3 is TGCGCCAGCAGCCACGAGGGACAGGGATCTTATTCACCCCTCCACTTT.

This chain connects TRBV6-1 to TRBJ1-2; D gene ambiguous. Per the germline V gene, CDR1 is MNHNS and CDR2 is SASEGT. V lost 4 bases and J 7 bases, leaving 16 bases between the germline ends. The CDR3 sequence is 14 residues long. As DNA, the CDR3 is TGTGCCAGCAGTGGGGGAATGGAACTGGCTGGCTACACCTTC. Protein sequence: CASSGGMELAGYTF.

The CDR3 region is CASQRLAGVSGELFF. CDR3 in DNA: TGTGCCAGTCAACGACTAGCGGGAGTCTCCGGGGAGCTGTTTTTT. The J gene is TRBJ2-2, the V gene TRBV9; TRBD2 matches at 12 bases. Trimming removed 8 bases from V and 6 bases from J; junction bases left unmatched: 8. CDR3 length: 15 residues. The germline V gene has CDR1 SGDLS and CDR2 YYNGEE. The whole variable domain, remainder taken from reference TRBV9 and TRBJ2-2, is DSGVTQTPKHLITATGQRVTLRCSPRSGDLSVYWYQQSLDQGLQFLIQYYNGEERAKGNILERFSAQQFPDLHSELNLSSLELGDSALYFCASQRLAGVSGELFFGEGSRLTVL.

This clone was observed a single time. The CDR3 coding sequence is TGCGCCAGCAGGAGAACGGAATACTTC. Translation: CASRRTEYF. This rearrangement joins TRBV10-1 to TRBJ2-7; no reliable D call. The ends were cut back, 6 bases at V and 13 bases at J, with 10 bases in the middle. This CDR3 has 9 amino acids. Germline-derived CDR1 and CDR2 are WNHNN and SYGVQD (reference sequence).

The CDR3 nucleotides read TGTGCCAGCAGCTTGCGGTCTAGCGGGACCGGGGAGCTGTTTTTT. It translates to CASSLRSSGTGELFF. This chain joins TRBV5-4 and TRBJ2-2; the match to TRBD2 covers 8 bases. The CDR3 loop spans 15 amino acids. V dropped 1 base and J dropped 5; count of bases not matched to a gene: 4. Germline V lookup: CDR1 SGHNT, CDR2 YYREEE (reference sequence).

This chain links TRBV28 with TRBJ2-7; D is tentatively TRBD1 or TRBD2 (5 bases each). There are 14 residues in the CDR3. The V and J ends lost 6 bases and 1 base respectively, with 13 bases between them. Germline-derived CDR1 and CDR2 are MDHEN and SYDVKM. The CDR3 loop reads CASSNRDASYEQYF. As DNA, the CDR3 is TGTGCCAGCAGCAACCGGGACGCTTCCTACGAGCAGTACTTC.

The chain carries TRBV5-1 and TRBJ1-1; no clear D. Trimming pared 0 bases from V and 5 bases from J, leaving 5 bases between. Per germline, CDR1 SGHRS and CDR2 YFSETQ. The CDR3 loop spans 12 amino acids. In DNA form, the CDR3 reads TGCGCCAGCAGCTTGGAGGCAACTGAAGCTTTCTTT. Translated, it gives CASSLEATEAFF. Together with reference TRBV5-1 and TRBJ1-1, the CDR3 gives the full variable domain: KAGVTQTPRYLIKTRGQQVTLSCSPISGHRSVSWYQQTPGQGLQFLFEYFSETQRNKGNFPGRFSGRQFSNSRSEMNVSTLELGDSALYLCASSLEATEAFFGQGTRLTVV.

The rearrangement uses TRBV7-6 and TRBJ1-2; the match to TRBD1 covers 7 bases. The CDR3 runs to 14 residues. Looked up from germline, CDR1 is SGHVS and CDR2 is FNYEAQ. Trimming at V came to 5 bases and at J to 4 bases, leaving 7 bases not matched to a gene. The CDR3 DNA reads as TGTGCCAGCAGCCCAAGGACAGGCACCTATGGCTACACCTTC. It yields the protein CASSPRTGTYGYTF. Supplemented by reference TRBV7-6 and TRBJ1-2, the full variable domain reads GAGVSQSPRYKVTKRGQDVALRCDPISGHVSLYWYRQALGQGPEFLTYFNYEAQQDKSGLPNDRFSAERPEGSISTLTIQRTEQRDSAMYRCASSPRTGTYGYTFGSGTRLTVV.

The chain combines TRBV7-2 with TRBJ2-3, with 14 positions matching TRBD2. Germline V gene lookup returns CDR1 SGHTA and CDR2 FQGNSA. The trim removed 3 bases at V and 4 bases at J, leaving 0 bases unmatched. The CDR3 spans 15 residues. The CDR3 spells CASSLGLAGADTQYF. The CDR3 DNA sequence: TGTGCCAGCAGCTTGGGACTAGCGGGAGCAGATACGCAGTATTTT.

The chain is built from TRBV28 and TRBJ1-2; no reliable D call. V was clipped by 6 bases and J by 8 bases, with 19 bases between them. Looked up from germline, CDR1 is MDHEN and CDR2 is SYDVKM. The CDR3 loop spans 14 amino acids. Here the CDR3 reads CASSLITVKLGYTF. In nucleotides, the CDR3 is TGTGCCAGCAGCTTGATTACGGTGAAGCTGGGCTACACCTTC.

CDR3 sequence reads: CASSPGQGNTEAFF. The CDR3 DNA follows: TGTGCCAGCAGCCCGGGACAGGGGAACACTGAAGCTTTCTTT. This chain uses TRBV7-9 with TRBJ1-1, with 9 bases fitting TRBD1. This CDR3 has 14 residues. V lost 5 bases to trimming and J lost 1 base; unmatched junction nucleotides: 2. The V gene's germline CDR1 is SEHNR and CDR2 FQNEAQ (reference sequence).

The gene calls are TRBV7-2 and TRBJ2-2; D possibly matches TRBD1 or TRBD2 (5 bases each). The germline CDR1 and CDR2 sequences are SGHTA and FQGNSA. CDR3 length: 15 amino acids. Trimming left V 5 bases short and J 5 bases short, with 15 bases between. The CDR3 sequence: CASSPGSASTGELFF. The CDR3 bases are TGTGCCAGCAGCCCAGGGAGCGCGTCTACCGGGGAGCTGTTTTTT.

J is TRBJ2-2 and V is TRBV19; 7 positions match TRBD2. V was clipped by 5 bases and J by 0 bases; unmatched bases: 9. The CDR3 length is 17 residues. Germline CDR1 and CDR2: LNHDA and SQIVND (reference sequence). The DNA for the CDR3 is TGTGCCAGTAGTCAGACTAGCCATAGAGCGAACACCGGGGAGCTGTTTTTT. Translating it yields CASSQTSHRANTGELFF.

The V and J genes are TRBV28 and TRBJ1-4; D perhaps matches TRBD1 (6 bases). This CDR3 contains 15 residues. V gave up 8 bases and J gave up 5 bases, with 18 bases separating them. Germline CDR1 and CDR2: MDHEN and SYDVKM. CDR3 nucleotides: TGTGCCAGCGGAACCCCTGCCGGACAGAATGAAAAACTGTTTTTT. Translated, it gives CASGTPAGQNEKLFF.

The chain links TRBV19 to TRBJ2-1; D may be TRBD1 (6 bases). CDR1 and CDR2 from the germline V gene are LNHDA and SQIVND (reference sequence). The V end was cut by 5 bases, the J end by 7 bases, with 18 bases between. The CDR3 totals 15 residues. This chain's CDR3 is CASSSMAGVVNEQFF. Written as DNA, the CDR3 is TGTGCCAGTAGTTCTATGGCAGGGGTGGTAAATGAGCAGTTCTTC.

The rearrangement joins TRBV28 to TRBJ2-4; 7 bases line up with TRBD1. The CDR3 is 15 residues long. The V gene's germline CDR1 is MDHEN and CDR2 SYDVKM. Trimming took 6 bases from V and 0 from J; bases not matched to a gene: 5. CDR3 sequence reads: CASRGGMTAKNIQYF. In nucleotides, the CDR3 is TGTGCCAGCAGAGGGGGCATGACAGCCAAAAACATTCAGTACTTC.

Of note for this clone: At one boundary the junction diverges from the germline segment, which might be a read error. Here the CDR3 DNA reads TGTGCCATCACTGAGGCGGGTTCCACCGGGGAGCTGTTTTTT. This gives the protein CAITEAGSTGELFF. V and J are TRBV10-3 and TRBJ2-2; tentatively, D is TRBD2 (5 bases). Germline V lookup: CDR1 ENHRY, CDR2 SYGVKD. The CDR3 has 14 residues.

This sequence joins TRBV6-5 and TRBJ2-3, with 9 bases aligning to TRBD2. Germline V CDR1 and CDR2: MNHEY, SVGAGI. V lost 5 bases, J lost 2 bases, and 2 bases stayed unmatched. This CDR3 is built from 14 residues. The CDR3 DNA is TGTGCCAGCAGTACTAGCGGGTACACAGATACGCAGTATTTT. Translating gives CASSTSGYTDTQYF.

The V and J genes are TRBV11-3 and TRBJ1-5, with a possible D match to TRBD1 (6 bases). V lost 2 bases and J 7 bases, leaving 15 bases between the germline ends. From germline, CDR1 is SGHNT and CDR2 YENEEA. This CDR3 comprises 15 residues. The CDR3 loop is CASSLSSGDSQPQHF. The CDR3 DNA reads TGTGCCAGCAGCTTATCGTCAGGGGATTCCCAGCCCCAGCATTTT.

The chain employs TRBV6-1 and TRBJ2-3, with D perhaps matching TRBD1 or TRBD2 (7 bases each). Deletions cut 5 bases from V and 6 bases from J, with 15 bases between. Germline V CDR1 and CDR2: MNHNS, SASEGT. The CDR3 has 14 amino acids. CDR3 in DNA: TGTGCCAGCAGTCCCGCAGGGGGGGGCGATACGCAGTATTTT. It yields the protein CASSPAGGGDTQYF.

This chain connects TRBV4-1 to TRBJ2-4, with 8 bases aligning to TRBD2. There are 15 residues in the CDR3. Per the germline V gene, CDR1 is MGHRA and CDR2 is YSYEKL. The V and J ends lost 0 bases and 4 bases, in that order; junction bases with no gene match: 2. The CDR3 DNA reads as TGCGCCAGCAGCCAAGAAGGGACTAGAAAAAACATTCAGTACTTC. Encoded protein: CASSQEGTRKNIQYF.